This TCR beta chain stems from a study of blood T cell repertoires in COVID-19. In the study overall: The cDNA or gDNA used as material had been derived from T cells, B-cell-depleted T cells, or PBMCs.

Some clones are missing from TCRdb's copy, which holds only in-frame ones; the method was immunoSEQ multiplex PCR. The table records 40,000 to 60,000 clones, 90% of them present only once. Germline CDR1 is SGHDN and CDR2 is FVKESK. The CDR3 covers 15 residues. With 2 bases removed from V and 0 bases from J, the gap between germline ends came to 8 bases. This clonotype was obtained from a human donor in a cohort sampled during active COVID-19. The J gene is TRBJ1-3, the V gene TRBV14; a weak D match, TRBD1 (5 bases). The specimen was peripheral blood. The CDR3 sequence is CASSQRQLSGNTIYF. The CDR3 coding sequence is TGTGCCAGCAGCCAAAGACAGCTCTCTGGAAACACCATATATTTT.